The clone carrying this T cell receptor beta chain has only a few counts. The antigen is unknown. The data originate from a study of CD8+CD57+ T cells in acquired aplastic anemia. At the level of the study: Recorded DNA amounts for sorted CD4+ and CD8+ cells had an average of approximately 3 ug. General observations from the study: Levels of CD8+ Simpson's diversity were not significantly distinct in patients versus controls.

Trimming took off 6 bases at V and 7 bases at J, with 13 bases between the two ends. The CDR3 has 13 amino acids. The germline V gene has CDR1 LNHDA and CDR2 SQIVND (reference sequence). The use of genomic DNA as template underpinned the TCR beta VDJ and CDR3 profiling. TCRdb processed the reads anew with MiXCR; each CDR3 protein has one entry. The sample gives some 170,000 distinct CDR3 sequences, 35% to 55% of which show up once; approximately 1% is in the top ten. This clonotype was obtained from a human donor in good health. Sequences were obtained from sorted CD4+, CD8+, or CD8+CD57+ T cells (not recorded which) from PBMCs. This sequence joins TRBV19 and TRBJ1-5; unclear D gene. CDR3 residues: CASRREGPQPQHF. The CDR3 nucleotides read TGTGCCAGTAGGAGGGAGGGCCCCCAGCCCCAGCATTTT.